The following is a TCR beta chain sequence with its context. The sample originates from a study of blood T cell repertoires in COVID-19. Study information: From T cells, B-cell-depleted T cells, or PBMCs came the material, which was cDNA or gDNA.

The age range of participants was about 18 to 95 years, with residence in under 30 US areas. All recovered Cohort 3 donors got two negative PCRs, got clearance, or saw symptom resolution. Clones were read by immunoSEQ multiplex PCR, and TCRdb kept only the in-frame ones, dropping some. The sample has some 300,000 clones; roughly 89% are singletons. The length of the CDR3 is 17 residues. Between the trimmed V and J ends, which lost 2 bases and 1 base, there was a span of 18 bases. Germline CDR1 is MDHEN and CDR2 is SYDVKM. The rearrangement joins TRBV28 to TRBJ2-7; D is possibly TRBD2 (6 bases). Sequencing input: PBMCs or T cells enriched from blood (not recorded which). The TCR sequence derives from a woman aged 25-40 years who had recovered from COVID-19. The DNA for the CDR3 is TGTGCCAGCAGTTTAACTTTTGTGGCAGGGAGGTCCTACGAGCAGTACTTC. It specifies CASSLTFVAGRSYEQYF.